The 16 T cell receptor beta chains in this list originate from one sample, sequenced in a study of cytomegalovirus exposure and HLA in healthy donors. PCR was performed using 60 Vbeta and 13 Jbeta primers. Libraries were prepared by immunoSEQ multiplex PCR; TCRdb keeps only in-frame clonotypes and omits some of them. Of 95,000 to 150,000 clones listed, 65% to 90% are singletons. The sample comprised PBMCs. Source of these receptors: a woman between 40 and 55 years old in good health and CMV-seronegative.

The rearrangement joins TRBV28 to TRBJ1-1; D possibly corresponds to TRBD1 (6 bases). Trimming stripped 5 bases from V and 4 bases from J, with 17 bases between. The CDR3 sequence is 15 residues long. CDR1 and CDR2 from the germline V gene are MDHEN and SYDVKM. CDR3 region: CASSVDRPRGTEAFF. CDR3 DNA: TGTGCCAGCAGTGTTGACAGGCCTCGGGGCACTGAAGCTTTCTTT.

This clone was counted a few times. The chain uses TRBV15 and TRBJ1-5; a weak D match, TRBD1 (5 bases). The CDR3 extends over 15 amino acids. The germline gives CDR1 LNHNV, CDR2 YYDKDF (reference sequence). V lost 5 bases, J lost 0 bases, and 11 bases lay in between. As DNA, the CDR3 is TGTGCCACCAGCTTATACAGGTATAGCAATCAGCCCCAGCATTTT. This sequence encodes CATSLYRYSNQPQHF.

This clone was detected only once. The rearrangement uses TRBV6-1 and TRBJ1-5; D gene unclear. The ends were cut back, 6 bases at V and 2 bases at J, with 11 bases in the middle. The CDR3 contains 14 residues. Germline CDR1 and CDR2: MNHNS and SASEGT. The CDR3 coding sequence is TGTGCCAGCAGGACACTAGGAGGCAATCAGCCCCAGCATTTT. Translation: CASRTLGGNQPQHF.

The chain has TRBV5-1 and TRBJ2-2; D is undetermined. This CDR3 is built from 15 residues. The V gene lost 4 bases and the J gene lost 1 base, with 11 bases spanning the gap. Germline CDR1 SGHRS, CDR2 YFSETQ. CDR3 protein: CASSVSGGNTGELFF. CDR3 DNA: TGCGCCAGCAGCGTCAGTGGCGGGAACACCGGGGAGCTGTTTTTT.

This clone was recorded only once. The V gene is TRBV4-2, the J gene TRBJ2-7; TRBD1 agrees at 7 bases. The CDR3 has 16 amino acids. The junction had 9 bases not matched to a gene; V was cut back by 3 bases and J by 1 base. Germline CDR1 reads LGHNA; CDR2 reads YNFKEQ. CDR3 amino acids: CASSHSGTATSYEQYF. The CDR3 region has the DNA TGTGCCAGCAGCCACTCCGGGACAGCGACGTCCTACGAGCAGTACTTC.

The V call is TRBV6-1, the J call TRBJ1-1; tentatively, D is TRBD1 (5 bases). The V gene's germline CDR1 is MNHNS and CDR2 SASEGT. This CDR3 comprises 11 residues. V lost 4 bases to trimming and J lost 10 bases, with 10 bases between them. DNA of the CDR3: TGTGCCAGCAGTGTAGGGGCCGCAGCTTTCTTT. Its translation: CASSVGAAAFF.

Written as DNA, the CDR3 is TGTGCCATCAGTTTGTCGGGGGGGGCGGACACTGAAGCTTTCTTT. Translating it yields CAISLSGGADTEAFF. The chain couples TRBV10-3 to TRBJ1-1; TRBD1 might be the D (6 bases). The CDR3 covers 15 residues. V was trimmed by 5 bases and J by 3 bases, leaving 16 bases between them. Germline values: CDR1 ENHRY, CDR2 SYGVKD.

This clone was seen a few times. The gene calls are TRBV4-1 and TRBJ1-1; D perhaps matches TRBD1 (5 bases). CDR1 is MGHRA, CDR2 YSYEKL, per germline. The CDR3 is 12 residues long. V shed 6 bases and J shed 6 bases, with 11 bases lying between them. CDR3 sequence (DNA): TGCGCCAGCAGTATGGGGCAACCTGAAGCTTTCTTT. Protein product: CASSMGQPEAFF.

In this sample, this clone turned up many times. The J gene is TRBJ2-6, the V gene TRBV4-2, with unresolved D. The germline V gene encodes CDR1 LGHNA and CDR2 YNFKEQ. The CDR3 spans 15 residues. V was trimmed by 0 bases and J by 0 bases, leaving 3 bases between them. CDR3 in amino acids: CASSQDNSGANVLTF. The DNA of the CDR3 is TGTGCCAGCAGCCAAGACAACTCTGGGGCCAACGTCCTGACTTTC.

The CDR3: CASSPKLAEFTDTQYF. Written as DNA, the CDR3 is TGTGCCAGCAGCCCGAAACTAGCGGAGTTCACAGATACGCAGTATTTT. The chain combines TRBV11-3 with TRBJ2-3, with 8 bases matching TRBD2. Germline values: CDR1 SGHNT, CDR2 YENEEA. Unmatched junction bases numbered 9, after V lost 5 bases and J lost 2 bases. This CDR3 contains 16 residues.

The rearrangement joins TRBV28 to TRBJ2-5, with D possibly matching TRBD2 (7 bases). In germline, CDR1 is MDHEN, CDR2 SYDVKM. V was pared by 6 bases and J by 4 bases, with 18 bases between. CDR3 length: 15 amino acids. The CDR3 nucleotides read TGTGCCAGCAGCGCCAGGGTAGGGGGGGCAGAGACCCAGTACTTC. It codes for CASSARVGGAETQYF.

CDR3 loop: CASSELAGGLETQYF. The CDR3 bases are TGTGCCAGCAGTGAGCTAGCGGGGGGGCTCGAGACCCAGTACTTC. This sequence joins TRBV6-1 and TRBJ2-5; 12 positions match TRBD2. Trimming at V came to 3 bases and at J to 5 bases, leaving 4 bases not matched to a gene. This CDR3 is built from 15 residues. CDR1 and CDR2 (germline): MNHNS, SASEGT.

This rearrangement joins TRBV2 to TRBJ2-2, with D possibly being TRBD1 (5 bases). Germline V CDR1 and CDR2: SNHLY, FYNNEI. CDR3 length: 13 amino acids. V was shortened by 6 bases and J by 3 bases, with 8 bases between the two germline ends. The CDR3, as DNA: TGTGCCAGCAGGAACAGGTACACCGGGGAGCTGTTTTTT. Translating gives CASRNRYTGELFF. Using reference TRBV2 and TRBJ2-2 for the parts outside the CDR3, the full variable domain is EPEVTQTPSHQVTQMGQEVILRCVPISNHLYFYWYRQILGQKVEFLVSFYNNEISEKSEIFDDQFSVERPDGSNFTLKIRSTKLEDSAMYFCASRNRYTGELFFGEGSRLTVL.

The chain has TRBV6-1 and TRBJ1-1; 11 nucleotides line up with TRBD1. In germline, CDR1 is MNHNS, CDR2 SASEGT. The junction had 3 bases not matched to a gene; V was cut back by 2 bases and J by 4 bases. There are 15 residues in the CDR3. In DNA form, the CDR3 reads TGTGCCAGCAGTGAAAAGGGGACAGGGGGCACTGAAGCTTTCTTT. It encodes CASSEKGTGGTEAFF.

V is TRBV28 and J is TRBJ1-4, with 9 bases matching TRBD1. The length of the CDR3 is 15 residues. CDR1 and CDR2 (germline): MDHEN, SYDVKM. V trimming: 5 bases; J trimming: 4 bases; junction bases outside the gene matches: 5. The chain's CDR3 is CASSPGQGDNEKLFF. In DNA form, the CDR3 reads TGTGCCAGCAGTCCGGGACAGGGCGATAATGAAAAACTGTTTTTT.

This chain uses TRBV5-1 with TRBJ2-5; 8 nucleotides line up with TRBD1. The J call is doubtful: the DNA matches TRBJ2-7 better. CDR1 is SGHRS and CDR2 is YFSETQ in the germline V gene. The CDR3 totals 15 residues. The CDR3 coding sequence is TGCGCCAGCAGCCTCGAGGACAGGGAAGCCTACGAGCAGTACTTC. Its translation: CASSLEDREAYEQYF.